One sample yielded the 24 T cell receptor beta chains listed below, sequenced in a study of cytomegalovirus exposure and HLA in healthy donors. The PCR contained 60 Vbeta and 13 Jbeta primers. The repertoire was sequenced with immunoSEQ multiplex PCR; TCRdb's copy has only in-frame clones and lacks some. The table shows over 95,000 clones, with around 80% occurring only once. The sequenced sample was PBMCs. All receptors come from a female donor in good health and CMV-seronegative.

The J gene is TRBJ1-5, the V gene TRBV6-5; possibly TRBD1 for D (6 bases). Trimming removed 7 bases at V and 7 bases at J, with 17 bases between. Germline V gene data show CDR1 as MNHEY and CDR2 as SVGAGI. The CDR3 covers 14 residues. DNA for the CDR3: TGTGCCAGCACCTTACCAGGCAGGGGCCAGCCCCAGCATTTT. It yields the protein CASTLPGRGQPQHF.

The chain combines TRBV5-4 with TRBJ1-1; D gene unclear. Trimming left V 1 base short and J 0 bases short, with 10 bases between. This CDR3 region has 15 residues. The germline CDR1 and CDR2 sequences are SGHNT and YYREEE (reference sequence). The CDR3 region is CASSLWRNMNTEAFF. The CDR3 nucleotides read TGTGCCAGCAGCTTGTGGAGGAACATGAACACTGAAGCTTTCTTT.

The V call is TRBV10-2, the J call TRBJ2-7; D not resolved. V dropped 3 bases and J dropped 3 bases, with 3 bases sitting between them. The CDR3 loop spans 11 amino acids. From germline, CDR1 is WSHSY and CDR2 SAAADI. CDR3 amino acids: CASSDNYEQYF. For the CDR3, the DNA is TGCGCCAGCAGTGACAACTACGAGCAGTACTTC.

This clone was recorded only once. The chain carries TRBV30 and TRBJ1-2, with 10 bases fitting TRBD1. Germline CDR1 reads GTSNPN; CDR2 reads SVGIG (reference sequence). CDR3 length equals 14 residues. V was clipped by 3 bases and J by 8 bases; unmatched bases: 9. CDR3 in amino acids: CAWRETGGAEGYTF. Written as DNA, the CDR3 is TGTGCCTGGAGGGAGACAGGGGGCGCGGAAGGCTACACCTTC.

V gene TRBV6-1 combines with J gene TRBJ2-2; 10 positions agree with TRBD1. CDR1 is MNHNS and CDR2 is SASEGT in the germline V gene. With 7 bases clipped from V and 7 bases from J, the junction kept 9 bases outside the gene matches. The length of the CDR3 is 15 residues. CDR3 nucleotide sequence: TGTGCCAGCACTGCGGACAGGGGGTATGACGGGGAGCTGTTTTTT. Amino acid sequence: CASTADRGYDGELFF.

The chain uses TRBV27 and TRBJ2-1; TRBD2 matches 9 bases. The CDR3 covers 15 residues. V shed 3 bases and J 4 bases; nucleotides not matched to a gene: 4. Germline V lookup: CDR1 MNHEY, CDR2 SMNVEV (reference sequence). CDR3 DNA: TGTGCCAGCAGTTTCCGGCTAGCGGGGTACAATGAGCAGTTCTTC. Translated, it gives CASSFRLAGYNEQFF.

The rearrangement joins TRBV6-1 to TRBJ1-3; the match to TRBD1 covers 8 bases. J lost 4 bases, V lost 0 bases, and 5 bases had no gene match. CDR1 and CDR2 (germline): MNHNS, SASEGT. The CDR3 covers 16 residues. CDR3 amino acids: CASSEAQGAFGNTIYF. The DNA for the CDR3 is TGTGCCAGCAGTGAAGCGCAGGGGGCGTTCGGAAACACCATATATTTT.

V gene TRBV6-1 combines with J gene TRBJ2-7; 8 nucleotides agree with TRBD2. Trimming cost V 8 bases and J 3 bases; bases outside gene matches: 12. The germline V gene has CDR1 MNHNS and CDR2 SASEGT. This CDR3 is built from 15 residues. CDR3 region: CASALGAGGSYEQYF. The CDR3 region has the DNA TGTGCCAGCGCGCTTGGGGCGGGGGGAAGCTACGAGCAGTACTTC.

The V and J genes are TRBV15 and TRBJ2-5; tentative D call: TRBD1 (5 bases). The DNA end is more similar to TRBJ2-7, so the J call may be wrong. Germline V CDR1 and CDR2: LNHNV, YYDKDF (reference sequence). The CDR3 is 13 amino acids. The CDR3 loop is CATSGQGSYEQYF. The CDR3 DNA is TGTGCCACCAGCGGTCAGGGATCCTACGAGCAGTACTTC.

The table lists this clone with a few counts. The V and J genes are TRBV5-6 and TRBJ1-1; 8 bases map to TRBD1. The V gene end was trimmed by 5 bases and the J gene end by 4 bases; junction bases not matched to a gene: 7. This CDR3 has 14 amino acids. Germline lookup yields CDR1 SGHDT and CDR2 YYEEEE. CDR3 sequence (DNA): TGTGCCAGCAGAGAACCGGGACAGGCCACTGAAGCTTTCTTT. It encodes CASREPGQATEAFF.

The chain uses TRBV5-4 and TRBJ2-5; perhaps TRBD2 as D (6 bases). The DNA end is a closer match to TRBJ2-7, so the J assignment may be wrong. CDR1 is SGHNT and CDR2 is YYREEE in the germline V gene (reference sequence). The CDR3 sequence is 13 residues long. The CDR3 nucleotides read TGTGCCAGCAGTCATGGGGAGGCCTACGAGCAGTACTTC. It translates to CASSHGEAYEQYF.

The chain recombines TRBV27 with TRBJ1-6; 7 bases map to TRBD1. The junction had 12 bases not matched to a gene; V was cut back by 5 bases and J by 8 bases. The CDR3 length is 16 residues. The germline CDR1 and CDR2 sequences are MNHEY and SMNVEV (reference sequence). As DNA, the CDR3 is TGTGCCAGCAGTGATCGGACAGGAATGTCTTATTCACCCCTCCACTTT. It specifies CASSDRTGMSYSPLHF.

This chain connects TRBV5-8 to TRBJ1-5; the D gene is possibly TRBD1 (6 bases). CDR3 size: 16 residues. The V and J ends lost 4 bases and 6 bases respectively, with 20 bases between them. The V gene's germline CDR1 is SGHTS and CDR2 YDEGEE. Here the CDR3 reads CASSQGTPRGRQPQHF. The CDR3 nucleotides read TGTGCCAGCAGCCAGGGGACACCGAGAGGTCGTCAGCCCCAGCATTTT.

There are a few counts of this clone. V usage is TRBV5-1 and J usage is TRBJ2-7; TRBD1 aligns across 7 bases. CDR3 size: 13 residues. CDR1 and CDR2 (germline): SGHRS, YFSETQ. Trimming at V came to 6 bases and at J to 3 bases, leaving 6 bases not matched to a gene. CDR3 sequence: CASKFGTDYEQYF. Written as DNA, the CDR3 is TGCGCCAGCAAATTCGGGACAGACTACGAGCAGTACTTC.

This rearrangement joins TRBV27 to TRBJ1-2, with a tentative D call TRBD1 (5 bases). Trimming removed 0 bases at V and 7 bases at J, with 15 bases between. Germline V CDR1 and CDR2: MNHEY, SMNVEV (reference sequence). The CDR3 sequence is 15 residues long. The CDR3 coding sequence is TGTGCCAGCAGTTTATCCCGCCAGGGAAGCACTGGCTACACCTTC. Residues: CASSLSRQGSTGYTF.

The rearrangement joins TRBV6-4 to TRBJ2-1; possible D gene TRBD2, 6 bases. The germline gives CDR1 MRHNA, CDR2 SNTAGT. This CDR3 region has 14 residues. Between the trimmed V and J ends, which lost 3 bases and 8 bases, there was a span of 14 bases. Here the CDR3 reads CASSETGEHDEQFF. CDR3 coding DNA: TGTGCCAGCAGTGAAACGGGGGAGCACGATGAGCAGTTCTTC.

The chain links TRBV19 to TRBJ2-7; TRBD1 aligns across 9 bases. The CDR3 has 16 amino acids. Trimming removed 5 bases from V and 5 bases from J; junction bases left unmatched: 13. Per the germline V gene, CDR1 is LNHDA and CDR2 is SQIVND (reference sequence). The CDR3 reads CASSPAPGTGYNEQYF. The DNA of the CDR3 is TGTGCCAGTAGTCCCGCCCCCGGGACAGGGTATAACGAGCAGTACTTC.

This chain's CDR3 is CSVVGTGHGYGYTF. The CDR3 DNA is TGCAGCGTCGTCGGGACAGGCCACGGCTATGGCTACACCTTC. The genes are TRBV29-1 and TRBJ1-2; 8 bases fit TRBD1. J was trimmed by 4 bases and V by 6 bases; bases with no gene match: 10. Germline CDR1 reads SQVTM; CDR2 reads ANQGSEA. The CDR3 loop spans 14 amino acids.

The gene calls are TRBV2 and TRBJ2-3; no reliable D call. The CDR3 loop spans 13 amino acids. Germline CDR1 is SNHLY and CDR2 is FYNNEI. V was trimmed by 6 bases and J by 2 bases, leaving 9 bases between them. The CDR3 is CASSLTPTDTQYF. The CDR3 DNA follows: TGTGCCAGCAGCTTGACACCCACAGATACGCAGTATTTT.

The chain's CDR3 is CASSKVRGALYEQYF. The CDR3 DNA reads as TGTGCCAGCAGCAAAGTTAGGGGCGCGCTCTACGAGCAGTACTTC. This chain links TRBV21-1 with TRBJ2-7; the table's D call TRBD1 went unverified against the DNA. TRBV21-1 is classified as a pseudogene. The CDR3 is 15 residues long.

CDR3 amino acids: CASSLLGAGVNEQFF. In DNA, the CDR3 is TGTGCCAGCAGTCTGCTAGGAGCGGGGGTCAATGAGCAGTTCTTC. The genes are TRBV6-5 and TRBJ2-1, with 8 bases lining up with TRBD2. The CDR3 length is 15 residues. Germline CDR1 reads MNHEY; CDR2 reads SVGAGI. After removal of 5 bases from V and 6 bases from J, the junction contained 9 bases not matched to a gene.

The genes are TRBV7-2 and TRBJ1-1, with a possible D match to TRBD1 (6 bases). Trimming cost V 5 bases and J 2 bases, with 12 bases left between them. Germline assignment: CDR1 SGHTA and CDR2 FQGNSA. CDR3 size: 14 residues. The CDR3 region has the DNA TGTGCCAGCAGCATCGACAGGATAAACACTGAAGCTTTCTTT. Translated: CASSIDRINTEAFF.

This clone was observed once. V is TRBV27 and J is TRBJ2-1; TRBD1 might be the D (5 bases). Trimming stripped 4 bases from V and 3 bases from J, with 10 bases between. The CDR3 spans 14 residues. Germline V gene data show CDR1 as MNHEY and CDR2 as SMNVEV (reference sequence). The chain's CDR3 is CASSSGMNYNEQFF. CDR3 DNA: TGTGCCAGCAGTTCAGGGATGAACTACAATGAGCAGTTCTTC.

The rearrangement joins TRBV18 to TRBJ1-2, with D possibly matching TRBD1 (5 bases). Trimming stripped 6 bases from V and 7 bases from J, with 12 bases between. The CDR3 consists of 12 residues. Germline V gene sequence: CDR1 KGHSH, CDR2 LQKENI. The CDR3: CASSRRDLGYTF. CDR3 DNA: TGTGCCAGCTCCCGGCGGGACCTTGGCTACACCTTC.